These 32 T cell receptor beta chains originate from one sample sequenced in a study of blood T cell repertoires in COVID-19. TCRdb's table, derived via immunoSEQ multiplex PCR, lists solely in-frame clones and lacks some. The profile shows 300,000 to 400,000 clones, around 83% of them singletons. The sequencing input was peripheral blood. The source of these receptors is a man aged 30 to 39 with active or convalescent COVID-19.

The chain employs TRBV12-5 and TRBJ1-6, with TRBD1 as a possible D gene (6 bases). The CDR3 has 17 residues. V lost 0 bases and J lost 0, with 9 bases in between. CDR1 and CDR2 from the germline V gene are LGHNT and FRNRAP. CDR3 sequence reads: CASGLVGQSSYNSPLHF. CDR3 DNA sequence: TGTGCTAGTGGTTTGGTAGGACAGAGCTCCTATAATTCACCCCTCCACTTT.

The rearrangement links TRBV7-9 to TRBJ2-7, with TRBD2 matching over 8 bases. From germline, CDR1 is SEHNR and CDR2 FQNEAQ (reference sequence). Trimming at V came to 8 bases and at J to 0 bases, leaving 3 bases not matched to a gene. The CDR3 contains 13 residues. The CDR3 DNA is TGTGCCAGCGAGCTAGCGGGCTCCTACGAGCAGTACTTC. Amino acid sequence: CASELAGSYEQYF.

J is TRBJ1-1 and V is TRBV19; D might be TRBD1 (6 bases). The CDR3 consists of 14 residues. CDR1 is LNHDA and CDR2 is SQIVND in the germline V gene (reference sequence). Between the trimmed V and J ends, which lost 5 bases and 4 bases, there was a span of 14 bases. CDR3 in amino acids: CASSSEQGTTEAFF. The CDR3 coding sequence is TGTGCCAGTAGTTCCGAACAGGGTACCACTGAAGCTTTCTTT.

J is TRBJ1-1 and V is TRBV12-5; D not certain. This CDR3 is built from 14 residues. Germline V gives CDR1 LGHNT, CDR2 FRNRAP. V lost 4 bases and J 1 base, leaving 10 bases between the germline ends. Written as DNA, the CDR3 is TGTGCTAGTGGTTGGGCGAGGGAGAACACTGAAGCTTTCTTT. Its translation is CASGWARENTEAFF.

The chain combines TRBV5-1 with TRBJ2-2; D ambiguous. Trimming took off 2 bases at V and 4 bases at J, with 12 bases between the two ends. Germline loops: CDR1 SGHRS, CDR2 YFSETQ. This CDR3 comprises 15 residues. The CDR3 bases are TGCGCCAGCAGCTTATCCAGCGTGAGCACCGGGGAGCTGTTTTTT. This encodes CASSLSSVSTGELFF.

The V gene is TRBV5-4, the J gene TRBJ2-7; no clear D. This CDR3 has 12 residues. Trimming took off 1 base at V and 3 bases at J, with 5 bases between the two ends. Looked up from germline, CDR1 is SGHNT and CDR2 is YYREEE (reference sequence). CDR3 sequence reads: CASSLNFYEQYF. The CDR3, as DNA: TGTGCCAGCAGCTTGAACTTCTACGAGCAGTACTTC.

V is TRBV11-3 and J is TRBJ2-7; TRBD2 aligns across 7 bases. The junction had 5 bases not matched to a gene; V was cut back by 5 bases and J by 4 bases. The CDR3 extends over 13 amino acids. Looked up from germline, CDR1 is SGHNT and CDR2 is YENEEA. In DNA, the CDR3 is TGTGCCAGCAGCGCGGGAGAGGCATACGAGCAGTACTTC. This sequence encodes CASSAGEAYEQYF.

The chain carries TRBV10-3 and TRBJ2-5; D unclear. Germline V gene data show CDR1 as ENHRY and CDR2 as SYGVKD. Trimming cost V 4 bases and J 5 bases, with 11 bases left between them. This CDR3 region has 13 residues. CDR3 residues: CAISGGASETQYF. The CDR3 DNA reads TGTGCCATCAGTGGCGGTGCGAGCGAGACCCAGTACTTC.

This clone was detected only once. The rearrangement joins TRBV7-8 to TRBJ1-5; D is perhaps TRBD1 (5 bases). Trimming removed 6 bases at V and 5 bases at J, with 11 bases between. The CDR3 runs 13 residues. Per germline, CDR1 SGHVS and CDR2 FQNEAQ. The CDR3 region has the DNA TGTGCCAGCAGGCAGGGAAGGGATCAGCCCCAGCATTTT. This sequence encodes CASRQGRDQPQHF. The whole variable domain, filled in from reference TRBV7-8 and TRBJ1-5, reads GAGVSQSPRYKVAKRGQDVALRCDPISGHVSLFWYQQALGQGPEFLTYFQNEAQLDKSGLPSDRFFAERPEGSVSTLKIQRTQQEDSAVYLCASRQGRDQPQHFGDGTRLSIL.

V usage is TRBV5-1 and J usage is TRBJ1-3, with D possibly matching TRBD1 (6 bases). Germline V gives CDR1 SGHRS, CDR2 YFSETQ. The length of the CDR3 is 15 residues. Trimming took off 0 bases at V and 8 bases at J, with 15 bases between the two ends. CDR3 residues: CASSLEGREGDTIYF. CDR3 bases: TGCGCCAGCAGCTTGGAGGGCAGGGAGGGGGACACCATATATTTT.

CDR3 nucleotide sequence: TGTGCCAGCAGCGTCGACAGGGCCTCGTGGAGGAACACTGAAGCTTTCTTT. Encoded protein: CASSVDRASWRNTEAFF. The chain combines TRBV7-9 with TRBJ1-1, with 7 bases that match TRBD1. This CDR3 has 17 residues. V dropped 5 bases and J dropped 1; count of bases not matched to a gene: 13. Germline-derived CDR1 and CDR2 are SEHNR and FQNEAQ (reference sequence).

This chain connects TRBV4-2 to TRBJ2-7, with D possibly TRBD2 on 5 matching bases. The CDR3 is made up of 15 amino acids. V was shortened by 1 base and J by 4 bases, with 14 bases between the two germline ends. Germline V CDR1 and CDR2: LGHNA, YNFKEQ. The CDR3 spells CASSQGGLAAYEQYF. The DNA for the CDR3 is TGTGCCAGCAGCCAAGGCGGGCTAGCTGCTTACGAGCAGTACTTC.

This chain links TRBV19 with TRBJ2-1, with D unclear. In germline, CDR1 is LNHDA, CDR2 SQIVND (reference sequence). This CDR3 region has 13 residues. Trimming took 5 bases from V and 1 from J, leaving 6 bases between them. This chain's CDR3 is CASSPGSYNEQFF. CDR3 bases: TGTGCCAGTAGTCCCGGGTCCTACAATGAGCAGTTCTTC.

The rearrangement links TRBV9 to TRBJ1-5; 8 bases line up with TRBD1. In germline, CDR1 is SGDLS, CDR2 YYNGEE. V shed 1 base and J 6 bases; nucleotides not matched to a gene: 3. The CDR3 spans 14 residues. The DNA for the CDR3 is TGTGCCAGCAGCGTACAGGGGGCCGGTCAGCCCCAGCATTTT. Encoded protein: CASSVQGAGQPQHF.

This sequence joins TRBV11-2 and TRBJ1-2; TRBD1 aligns across 9 bases. V was pared by 5 bases and J by 5 bases, with 3 bases of the junction left unmatched. The CDR3 is made up of 13 amino acids. Germline CDR1 reads SGHAT; CDR2 reads FQNNGV. The CDR3 nucleotides read TGTGCCAGCAGCCCCGACAGGGGGTATGGCTACACCTTC. Protein sequence: CASSPDRGYGYTF.

The chain carries TRBV19 and TRBJ2-1, with D possibly matching TRBD2 (5 bases). The V gene lost 7 bases and the J gene lost 9 bases, with 16 bases spanning the gap. This CDR3 has 13 amino acids. Per germline, CDR1 LNHDA and CDR2 SQIVND (reference sequence). The CDR3 here is CASTSGTQSEQFF. The CDR3 DNA is TGTGCCAGTACCTCGGGAACCCAGAGTGAGCAGTTCTTC.

The V call is TRBV15, the J call TRBJ1-4; TRBD1 matches 9 bases. The germline V gene encodes CDR1 LNHNV and CDR2 YYDKDF (reference sequence). V lost 4 bases and J lost 7; bases outside the gene matches: 4. The CDR3 has 14 residues. CDR3 loop: CATSIDRGSEKLFF. CDR3 sequence (DNA): TGTGCCACCAGCATAGACAGGGGGAGTGAAAAACTGTTTTTT. Filled out from reference TRBV15 and TRBJ1-4, the complete variable domain reads DAMVIQNPRYQVTQFGKPVTLSCSQTLNHNVMYWYQQKSSQAPKLLFHYYDKDFNNEADTPDNFQSRRPNTSFCFLDIRSPGLGDTAMYLCATSIDRGSEKLFFGSGTQLSVL.

The CDR3: CASSEDRDAYSPLHF. CDR3 nucleotide sequence: TGTGCCAGCAGCGAGGACAGGGATGCGTATTCACCCCTCCACTTT. The chain carries TRBV9 and TRBJ1-6; 8 nucleotides align to TRBD1. Looked up from germline, CDR1 is SGDLS and CDR2 is YYNGEE. The V and J ends lost 3 bases and 8 bases, in that order; junction bases with no gene match: 7. The CDR3 totals 15 residues.

CDR3 sequence reads: CASRPPGSIQPQHF. The CDR3 nucleotides are TGTGCCAGCAGACCCCCCGGGAGTATACAGCCCCAGCATTTT. The chain couples TRBV28 to TRBJ1-5; D is ambiguous. Germline assignment: CDR1 MDHEN and CDR2 SYDVKM. The ends were cut back, 6 bases at V and 7 bases at J, with 16 bases in the middle. There are 14 residues in the CDR3.

The chain couples TRBV11-3 to TRBJ2-3; 8 bases line up with TRBD1. The CDR3 spans 15 residues. The V segment lost 1 base and the J segment 8 bases; nucleotides outside the gene matches: 8. Germline V gene lookup returns CDR1 SGHNT and CDR2 YENEEA. The CDR3 nucleotides are TGTGCCAGCAGCTTAGCGGGACAGGTGAAAGGTACGCAGTATTTT. Encoded protein: CASSLAGQVKGTQYF.

The gene calls are TRBV27 and TRBJ2-1; TRBD2 is a possible D gene (6 bases). Between the trimmed V and J ends, which lost 2 bases and 8 bases, there was a span of 16 bases. Germline V gene data show CDR1 as MNHEY and CDR2 as SMNVEV (reference sequence). The CDR3 spans 15 residues. CDR3 nucleotides: TGTGCCAGCAGTTTAATCGGGGGAGGTTCCGATGAGCAGTTCTTC. Its protein product is CASSLIGGGSDEQFF.

The chain couples TRBV5-1 to TRBJ2-7; no clear D. Germline V gives CDR1 SGHRS, CDR2 YFSETQ. V was clipped by 2 bases and J by 2 bases, with 8 bases between them. This CDR3 comprises 13 residues. CDR3 in amino acids: CASSLSEPYEQYF. The CDR3 region has the DNA TGCGCCAGCAGCTTATCGGAGCCCTACGAGCAGTACTTC. The full variable domain, completed using reference TRBV5-1 and TRBJ2-7, is KAGVTQTPRYLIKTRGQQVTLSCSPISGHRSVSWYQQTPGQGLQFLFEYFSETQRNKGNFPGRFSGRQFSNSRSEMNVSTLELGDSALYLCASSLSEPYEQYFGPGTRLTVT.

V usage is TRBV7-8 and J usage is TRBJ2-1; 10 bases are a match to TRBD2. The V and J ends lost 4 bases and 1 base, in that order; junction bases with no gene match: 1. The germline V gene has CDR1 SGHVS and CDR2 FQNEAQ. The CDR3 length is 15 residues. The CDR3 spells CASSWTSGSYNEQFF. In DNA, the CDR3 is TGTGCCAGCAGCTGGACTAGCGGTTCCTACAATGAGCAGTTCTTC.

This clone was counted at least ten times. The genes are TRBV19 and TRBJ1-2; D might be TRBD1 (5 bases). The V gene lost 7 bases and the J gene lost 2 bases, with 8 bases spanning the gap. The germline CDR1 and CDR2 sequences are LNHDA and SQIVND (reference sequence). This CDR3 spans 12 amino acids. The CDR3 region is CASNRQNYGYTF. The CDR3 bases are TGTGCCAGTAATAGACAGAACTATGGCTACACCTTC.

This clone showed up just once. The chain combines TRBV4-2 with TRBJ2-7; 8 nucleotides agree with TRBD1. Germline CDR1 reads LGHNA; CDR2 reads YNFKEQ. V lost 3 bases, J lost 2 bases, and 6 bases stayed unmatched. The CDR3 totals 15 residues. This chain's CDR3 is CASSHTDRETYEQYF. Here the CDR3 DNA reads TGTGCCAGCAGCCATACGGACAGGGAAACCTACGAGCAGTACTTC.

V and J are TRBV9 and TRBJ1-6; TRBD1 matches at 7 bases. Germline loops: CDR1 SGDLS, CDR2 YYNGEE. Trimming took 2 bases from V and 7 from J; bases not matched to a gene: 6. The length of the CDR3 is 15 residues. In nucleotides, the CDR3 is TGTGCCAGCAGCGTTAGCGGGACAGTAAATTCACCCCTCCACTTT. Protein product: CASSVSGTVNSPLHF.

The chain has TRBV19 and TRBJ1-4, with 7 bases fitting TRBD1. CDR1 LNHDA and CDR2 SQIVND come from the germline V gene (reference sequence). Germline trimming cut 11 bases from V and 3 bases from J; bases unmatched to any gene: 18. The CDR3 is 17 residues long. The CDR3 is CACAGAPGGGPNEKLFF. The CDR3 region has the DNA TGTGCCTGCGCGGGCGCGCCCGGAGGGGGCCCTAATGAAAAACTGTTTTTT.

This chain connects TRBV4-1 to TRBJ1-2; 7 bases match TRBD1. This CDR3 comprises 18 residues. V trimming: 4 bases; J trimming: 1 base; junction bases outside the gene matches: 15. Germline CDR1 MGHRA, CDR2 YSYEKL. In nucleotides, the CDR3 is TGCGCCAGCAGCCGAGAAGGGGCACGGGACAGCCTTAACTATGGCTACACCTTC. Protein: CASSREGARDSLNYGYTF.

The chain employs TRBV5-1 and TRBJ1-4; 8 nucleotides align to TRBD1. With 4 bases clipped from V and 3 bases from J, the junction kept 2 bases outside the gene matches. Germline CDR1 SGHRS, CDR2 YFSETQ. The CDR3 has 14 residues. In DNA, the CDR3 is TGCGCCAGCAGCCCGGACAGGGCTAATGAAAAACTGTTTTTT. It encodes CASSPDRANEKLFF.

V gene TRBV6-5 combines with J gene TRBJ2-1, with 12 bases lining up with TRBD1. The J segment lost 9 bases and the V segment lost 6 bases, leaving 6 bases of the junction unmatched. Germline CDR1 is MNHEY and CDR2 is SVGAGI. The CDR3 loop spans 14 amino acids. DNA of the CDR3: TGTGCCAGCAGCCGGGACAGGGGGCGCGTTGAGCAGTTCTTC. Translated, it gives CASSRDRGRVEQFF.

This clone has more than one count but fewer than ten. The chain employs TRBV9 and TRBJ1-3; no definite D call. CDR3 length equals 17 residues. Per the germline V gene, CDR1 is SGDLS and CDR2 is YYNGEE. V shed 0 bases and J shed 1 base, with 14 bases lying between them. CDR3 coding DNA: TGTGCCAGCAGCGTAGATCTAGTCGGGAGTTCTGGAAACACCATATATTTT. The encoded protein is CASSVDLVGSSGNTIYF.

The chain links TRBV6-5 to TRBJ2-2; weak D call: TRBD1 (5 bases). Between the trimmed V and J ends, which lost 6 bases and 4 bases, there was a span of 9 bases. Germline V gene data show CDR1 as MNHEY and CDR2 as SVGAGI. The length of the CDR3 is 13 residues. The CDR3 nucleotides are TGTGCCAGCAGCTGGGGCCGCACCGGGGAGCTGTTTTTT. Encoded protein: CASSWGRTGELFF.